The table lists the clone carrying this TCR beta chain with many counts. What it binds is not known. This entry comes from a study of spatial heterogeneity in lung cancer. Overall study context: Consistent detection of more beta-chain than alpha-chain sequences was observed.

CDR1 SSHAT and CDR2 FNYEAQ come from the germline V gene (reference sequence). The CDR3 extends over 16 amino acids. J gave up 0 bases and V 5 bases, and 6 bases lay outside the gene matches. Study-level points and caveats: Ubiquitous, expanded tumor-derived TCRs were more frequently observed in blood at resection than at follow-up.

TCR cDNA molecules each had a unique molecular identifier. From the 5' RACE reads, TCRdb called clonotypes with MiXCR, one entry per CDR3 protein. The profile shows about 48,000 distinct CDR3 sequences, roughly 5% of them singletons. Sample time point: sample taken at primary tumor resection. No cells were sorted before sequencing. The whole RNA sequenced was extracted from tumor, nontumor lung or frozen PBMC. The donor group consisted of roughly 70 patients who had untreated, early-stage non-small cell lung cancer. The V and J genes are TRBV7-7 and TRBJ2-3; 9 bases are a match to TRBD2. The sequenced sample was PBMCs, obtained at surgery. This sequence originates from a male donor with early-stage non-small cell lung cancer. This CDR3 reads CASSRGLAGSTDTQYF. In nucleotides, the CDR3 is TGTGCCAGCAGCCGGGGGCTAGCGGGAAGCACAGATACGCAGTATTTT.